This entry describes one TCR beta chain. CDR1 is SGHTA, CDR2 FQGTGA, per germline. This CDR3 has 15 residues. Trimming pared 2 bases from V and 0 bases from J, leaving 10 bases between. A sample-barcoded 5' primer and a J-beta primer mix were used in a second PCR of roughly 7 to 11 cycles. Each CDR3 protein gets one entry after TCRdb re-called the 5' RACE reads with MiXCR. Of 600,000 to 850,000 distinct CDR3 sequences listed, 25% are singletons. This sample is drawn from a study of blood T cells in healthy people across ages. This same sample was also part of a study on T cells of mothers and their children. Per that paper: The entire RNA extract went into cDNA synthesis at approximately 1.5 ug per 15 ul.

The sequencing input was blood. This TCR was sampled from a boy between 10 and 17 years old in good health. The chain is built from TRBV7-3 and TRBJ2-5, with D possibly TRBD2 on 6 matching bases. CDR3 in amino acids: CASSLGGFHQETQYF. The CDR3 DNA sequence: TGTGCCAGCAGCTTAGGAGGGTTTCACCAAGAGACCCAGTACTTC.